The text below deals with one T cell receptor beta chain. This record comes from a study of blood T cell repertoires in COVID-19. Study in general: Samples came from the United States, Italy and Spain, spanning acute and convalescent COVID-19. T cells, B-cell-depleted T cells, or PBMCs provided the cDNA or gDNA that served as material.

Germline V CDR1 and CDR2: MNHEY, SMNVEV (reference sequence). The trim removed 3 bases at V and 1 base at J, leaving 6 bases unmatched. This CDR3 comprises 16 residues. Study processing details: From reference gene primer amplification, estimates of nucleated cell counts were derived. Clones were read by immunoSEQ multiplex PCR, and TCRdb kept only the in-frame ones, dropping some. Clone size and the V and J calls come from that table; the DNA yielded D and trimming. The sample lists about 210,000 clones; 70% to 90% were seen once. The TCR sequence derives from a man aged 40-49 years with acute or convalescent COVID-19. The sample was peripheral blood. The chain carries TRBV27 and TRBJ1-1; 9 bases line up with TRBD1. The CDR3 reads CASSLEQGAGNTEAFF. The CDR3 DNA reads as TGTGCCAGCAGTTTGGAACAGGGGGCTGGGAACACTGAAGCTTTCTTT.